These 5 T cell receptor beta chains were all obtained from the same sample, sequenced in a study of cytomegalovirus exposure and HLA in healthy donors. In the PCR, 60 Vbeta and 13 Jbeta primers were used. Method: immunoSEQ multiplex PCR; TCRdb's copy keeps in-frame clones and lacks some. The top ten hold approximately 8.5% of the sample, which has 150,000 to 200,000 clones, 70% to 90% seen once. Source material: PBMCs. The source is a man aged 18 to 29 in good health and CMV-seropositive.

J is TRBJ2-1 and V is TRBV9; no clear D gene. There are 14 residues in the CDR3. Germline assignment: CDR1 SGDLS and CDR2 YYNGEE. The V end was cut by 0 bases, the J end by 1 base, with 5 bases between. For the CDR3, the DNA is TGTGCCAGCAGCGTAGAAACTTCCTACAATGAGCAGTTCTTC. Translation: CASSVETSYNEQFF.

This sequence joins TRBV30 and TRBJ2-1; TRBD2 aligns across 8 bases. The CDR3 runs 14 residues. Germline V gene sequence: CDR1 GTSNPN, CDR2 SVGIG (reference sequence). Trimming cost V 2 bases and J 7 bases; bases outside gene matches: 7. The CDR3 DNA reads TGTGCCTGGAGTTACGGGGGGGCCCGGAATGAGCAGTTCTTC. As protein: CAWSYGGARNEQFF.

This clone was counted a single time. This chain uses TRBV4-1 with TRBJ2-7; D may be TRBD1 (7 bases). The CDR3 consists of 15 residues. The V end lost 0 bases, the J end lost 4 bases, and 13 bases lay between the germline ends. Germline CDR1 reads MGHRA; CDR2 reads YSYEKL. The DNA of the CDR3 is TGCGCCAGCAGCCAAGATAACGCGGGACAGTACGAGCAGTACTTC. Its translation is CASSQDNAGQYEQYF.

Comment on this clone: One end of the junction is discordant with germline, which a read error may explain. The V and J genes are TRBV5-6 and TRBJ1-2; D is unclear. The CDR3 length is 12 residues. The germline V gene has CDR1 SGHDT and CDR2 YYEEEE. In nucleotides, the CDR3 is TGTGCCGGCAGCATCCGGGAGTATGGCTACACCTTC. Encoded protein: CAGSIREYGYTF.

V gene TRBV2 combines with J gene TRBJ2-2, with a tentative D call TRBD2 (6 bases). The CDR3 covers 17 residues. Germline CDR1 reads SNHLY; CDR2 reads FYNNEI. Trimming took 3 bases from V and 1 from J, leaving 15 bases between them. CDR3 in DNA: TGTGCCAGCAGTGAGTCGCGGGGTTGGGAGAACACCGGGGAGCTGTTTTTT. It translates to CASSESRGWENTGELFF.